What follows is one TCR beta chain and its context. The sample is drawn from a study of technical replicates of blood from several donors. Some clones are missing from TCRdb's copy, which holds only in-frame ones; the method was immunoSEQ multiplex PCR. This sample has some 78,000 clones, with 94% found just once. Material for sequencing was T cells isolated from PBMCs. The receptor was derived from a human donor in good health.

The CDR3 sequence: CASSKNRVGSYEQYF. The CDR3 DNA sequence: TGTGCCAGCAGCAAAAACAGGGTCGGGTCCTACGAGCAGTACTTC. V gene TRBV6-6 combines with J gene TRBJ2-7; TRBD1 is a possible D gene (6 bases). Germline values: CDR1 MNHNY, CDR2 SVGAGI (reference sequence). V gave up 6 bases and J gave up 1 base, with 16 bases separating them. This CDR3 is built from 15 residues.